Listed here are 20 T cell receptor beta chains from one sample, sequenced in a study of cytomegalovirus exposure and HLA in healthy donors. PCR was performed using 60 Vbeta and 13 Jbeta primers. This table comes from immunoSEQ multiplex PCR, and its TCRdb copy is limited to in-frame clones, with some not included. Of over 150,000 clones detected, approximately 85% appear once; the ten largest clones hold around 2.5%. Sequenced input: PBMCs. The receptor source for this set is a man between 25 and 39 years old in good health and CMV-seropositive.

Notes on this clone: At one boundary the junction diverges from the germline segment, which might be a read error. This chain joins TRBV7-9 and TRBJ1-2, with TRBD1 as a possible D gene (6 bases). The CDR3 length is 14 residues. Per the germline V gene, CDR1 is SEHNR and CDR2 is FQNEAQ (reference sequence). For the CDR3, the DNA is TGTTCCAGCAGCTCGCTTGGGGGCGACTATGGCTACACCTTC. Protein product: CSSSSLGGDYGYTF.

In DNA form, the CDR3 reads TGTGCCAGCAGCTTGTGGGCGGGAGTTGGAGAGACCCAGTACTTC. Its translation: CASSLWAGVGETQYF. V is TRBV7-2 and J is TRBJ2-5, with TRBD2 identical over 7 bases. This CDR3 is built from 15 residues. Germline values: CDR1 SGHTA, CDR2 FQGNSA. With V trimmed by 3 bases and J by 4 bases, 8 bases remained unmatched.

DNA for the CDR3: TGTGCCAGACAACTTTTTGGGACAGAGGGAACCTTTAACTATGGCTACACCTTC. It yields the protein CARQLFGTEGTFNYGYTF. The chain carries TRBV2 and TRBJ1-2, with 7 bases that match TRBD1. Germline CDR1 SNHLY, CDR2 FYNNEI. The V gene end was trimmed by 9 bases and the J gene end by 1 base; junction bases not matched to a gene: 20. This CDR3 is built from 18 residues.

This sequence joins TRBV10-3 and TRBJ2-7; maybe TRBD1 (5 bases). The CDR3 sequence is 15 residues long. V lost 6 bases and J lost 1, with 16 bases in between. CDR1 is ENHRY, CDR2 SYGVKD, per germline. The CDR3 region has the DNA TGTGCCATCAGGGTTTCGGTCCAGGGATCCTACGAGCAGTACTTC. It encodes CAIRVSVQGSYEQYF.

This clone appeared once. The rearrangement uses TRBV2 and TRBJ2-7, with D maybe TRBD1 (6 bases). The CDR3 loop spans 15 amino acids. Per germline, CDR1 SNHLY and CDR2 FYNNEI. The V gene lost 0 bases and the J gene lost 6 bases, with 15 bases spanning the gap. CDR3 coding DNA: TGTGCCAGCAGTGAAGCCCCTATACAGGGATTCGAGCAGTACGTC. Translated: CASSEAPIQGFEQYV.

The chain recombines TRBV27 with TRBJ1-4; no clear D. This CDR3 is built from 14 residues. Looked up from germline, CDR1 is MNHEY and CDR2 is SMNVEV (reference sequence). Between the trimmed V and J ends, which lost 2 bases and 3 bases, there was a span of 7 bases. The CDR3 DNA sequence: TGTGCCAGCAGTTTAGGCGGGTCTAATGAAAAACTGTTTTTT. This encodes CASSLGGSNEKLFF.

The CDR3 here is CASSLGQQGGFF. Written as DNA, the CDR3 is TGTGCCAGCAGCTTAGGGCAGCAGGGGGGGTTCTTC. The chain has TRBV11-3 and TRBJ2-1; TRBD1 is a possible D gene (7 bases). CDR1 is SGHNT, CDR2 YENEEA, per germline. With 1 base removed from V and 15 bases from J, the gap between germline ends came to 13 bases. The CDR3 covers 12 residues.

The sample holds a few counts of this clone. This rearrangement joins TRBV4-3 to TRBJ2-4, with D possibly TRBD2 on 6 matching bases. The CDR3 sequence is 13 residues long. V was clipped by 1 base and J by 6 bases, with 7 bases between them. CDR1 LGHNA and CDR2 YSLEER come from the germline V gene. The CDR3 nucleotides are TGCGCCAGCAGCCAAGCGCGGGGAAACATTCAGTACTTC. This translates into CASSQARGNIQYF.

This clone was seen a single time. CDR3 in DNA: TGTGCCAGCTCACCGAGGGTAGCGGGACAAAACATTCAGTACTTC. It codes for CASSPRVAGQNIQYF. V is TRBV18 and J is TRBJ2-4; 8 bases align to TRBD2. Per the germline V gene, CDR1 is KGHSH and CDR2 is LQKENI. J was trimmed by 5 bases and V by 3 bases; bases with no gene match: 6. CDR3 length equals 15 residues.

This chain connects TRBV9 to TRBJ2-7; no reliable D call. V lost 7 bases and J lost 0, with 14 bases in between. The CDR3 runs to 14 residues. CDR1 is SGDLS and CDR2 is YYNGEE in the germline V gene. CDR3 amino acids: CASARHLSSYEQYF. CDR3 nucleotides: TGTGCCAGCGCCCGACACCTGAGCTCCTACGAGCAGTACTTC.

CDR3 sequence reads: CASSPQGQVDTEAFF. In DNA form, the CDR3 reads TGTGCCAGCTCACCACAAGGACAGGTAGACACTGAAGCTTTCTTT. The chain joins TRBV18 to TRBJ1-1; TRBD1 agrees at 7 bases. The CDR3 contains 15 residues. The trim removed 1 base at V and 3 bases at J, leaving 5 bases unmatched. The V gene's germline CDR1 is KGHSH and CDR2 LQKENI.

The genes are TRBV9 and TRBJ2-2, with 12 bases aligning to TRBD2. The V gene end was trimmed by 0 bases and the J gene end by 4 bases; junction bases not matched to a gene: 7. From germline, CDR1 is SGDLS and CDR2 YYNGEE. CDR3 length: 18 residues. The CDR3, as DNA: TGTGCCAGCAGCGTAGGCCCTAGCGGGAGGGAGTCCACCGGGGAGCTGTTTTTT. Amino acids: CASSVGPSGRESTGELFF. Supplemented by reference TRBV9 and TRBJ2-2, the full variable domain reads DSGVTQTPKHLITATGQRVTLRCSPRSGDLSVYWYQQSLDQGLQFLIQYYNGEERAKGNILERFSAQQFPDLHSELNLSSLELGDSALYFCASSVGPSGRESTGELFFGEGSRLTVL.

V gene TRBV2 combines with J gene TRBJ1-2, with 10 bases identical to TRBD1. With 5 bases clipped from V and 7 bases from J, the junction kept 4 bases outside the gene matches. This CDR3 is 13 amino acids long. CDR1 SNHLY and CDR2 FYNNEI come from the germline V gene. CDR3 DNA: TGTGCCAGCAGTCCGACAGGGGGCTCTGGCTACACCTTC. It translates to CASSPTGGSGYTF.

With regard to this clone: One end of the junction fails to match germline, which may point to a read error. The chain recombines TRBV7-9 with TRBJ1-1; D gene uncertain. The CDR3 is made up of 12 amino acids. Looked up from germline, CDR1 is SEHNR and CDR2 is FQNEAQ (reference sequence). The CDR3 bases are TGTTCCAGCAGCCCCAGGAAGGCTCAAGCTTTCTTT. Protein product: CSSSPRKAQAFF.

The chain has TRBV7-9 and TRBJ1-4; no clear D gene. V lost 0 bases to trimming and J lost 7 bases, with 9 bases between them. This CDR3 contains 14 residues. In germline, CDR1 is SEHNR, CDR2 FQNEAQ (reference sequence). CDR3 residues: CASSLALEGEKLFF. The DNA for the CDR3 is TGTGCCAGCAGCTTAGCGCTAGAAGGTGAAAAACTGTTTTTT.

V gene TRBV6-1 combines with J gene TRBJ1-5; D remains ambiguous. The CDR3 is made up of 14 amino acids. The germline CDR1 and CDR2 sequences are MNHNS and SASEGT. Trimming took off 5 bases at V and 3 bases at J, with 11 bases between the two ends. The CDR3 nucleotides read TGTGCCAGCAGTTCGACGGGTTTCAATCAGCCCCAGCATTTT. Translating it yields CASSSTGFNQPQHF.

The rearrangement joins TRBV19 to TRBJ2-7; 7 nucleotides match TRBD1. J gave up 1 base and V 3 bases, and 3 bases lay outside the gene matches. The CDR3 is 14 residues long. The germline V gene encodes CDR1 LNHDA and CDR2 SQIVND (reference sequence). The CDR3 is CASSIRDRSYEQYF. The DNA of the CDR3 is TGTGCCAGTAGTATTAGGGACAGATCCTACGAGCAGTACTTC.

This sequence joins TRBV4-3 and TRBJ2-2; D is uncertain. Trimming took 5 bases from V and 0 from J, leaving 19 bases between them. The CDR3 runs to 18 residues. Germline loops: CDR1 LGHNA, CDR2 YSLEER. Here the CDR3 reads CASSSRIVHVSNTGELFF. For the CDR3, the DNA is TGCGCCAGCAGCTCTCGTATCGTACACGTTTCGAACACCGGGGAGCTGTTTTTT.

The chain uses TRBV7-9 and TRBJ1-1, with 11 bases that match TRBD1. The germline V gene encodes CDR1 SEHNR and CDR2 FQNEAQ (reference sequence). The CDR3 covers 16 residues. Trimming took 0 bases from V and 7 from J; bases not matched to a gene: 7. CDR3 in amino acids: CASSLARTGGVNEAFF. CDR3 DNA: TGTGCCAGCAGCTTAGCCAGGACAGGGGGCGTAAATGAAGCTTTCTTT.

To note about this clone: The junction shows a germline mismatch at one end, possibly a read error. The V and J genes are TRBV7-9 and TRBJ2-5; D is unresolved. The germline gives CDR1 SEHNR, CDR2 FQNEAQ (reference sequence). The CDR3 totals 15 residues. The chain's CDR3 is CSSSLGLRGEETQYF. The DNA of the CDR3 is TGTTCCAGCAGCTTAGGCCTTCGCGGTGAAGAGACCCAGTACTTC.